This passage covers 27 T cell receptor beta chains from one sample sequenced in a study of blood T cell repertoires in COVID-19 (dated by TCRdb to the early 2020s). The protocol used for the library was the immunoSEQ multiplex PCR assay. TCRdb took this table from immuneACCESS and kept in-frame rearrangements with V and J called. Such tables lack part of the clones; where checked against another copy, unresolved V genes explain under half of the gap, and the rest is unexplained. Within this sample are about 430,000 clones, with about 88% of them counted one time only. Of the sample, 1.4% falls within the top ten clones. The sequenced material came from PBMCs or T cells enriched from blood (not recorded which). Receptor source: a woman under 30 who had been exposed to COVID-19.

CDR3 residues: CASSQVQGKSGYTF. The CDR3 coding sequence is TGTGCCAGCAGCCAAGTTCAGGGGAAGAGCGGCTACACCTTC. The chain recombines TRBV3-1 (or the pseudogene TRBV3-2) with TRBJ1-2, with a possible D match to TRBD1 (6 bases). Trimming took off 1 base at V and 8 bases at J, with 14 bases between the two ends. The germline V gene has CDR1 LGHDT and CDR2 YNNKEL (reference sequence). The CDR3 runs to 14 residues.

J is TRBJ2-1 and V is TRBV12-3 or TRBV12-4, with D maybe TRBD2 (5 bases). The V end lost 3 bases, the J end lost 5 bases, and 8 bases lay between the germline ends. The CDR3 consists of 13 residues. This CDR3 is CASSFSGNNEQFF. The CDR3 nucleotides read TGTGCCAGCAGTTTCTCGGGAAACAATGAGCAGTTCTTC.

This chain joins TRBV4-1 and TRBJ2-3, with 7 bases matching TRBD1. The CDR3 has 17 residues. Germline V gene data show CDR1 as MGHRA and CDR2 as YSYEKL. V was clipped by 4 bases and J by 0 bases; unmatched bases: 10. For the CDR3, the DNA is TGCGCCAGCAGCCCTTCACCGACAGGGCTCAGCACAGATACGCAGTATTTT. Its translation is CASSPSPTGLSTDTQYF.

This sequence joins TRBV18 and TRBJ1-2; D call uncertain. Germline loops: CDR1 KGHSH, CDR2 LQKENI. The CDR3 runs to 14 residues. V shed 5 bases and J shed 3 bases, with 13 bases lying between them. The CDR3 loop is CASSSTLQDYGYTF. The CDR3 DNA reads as TGTGCCAGCTCATCCACCCTCCAGGACTATGGCTACACCTTC.

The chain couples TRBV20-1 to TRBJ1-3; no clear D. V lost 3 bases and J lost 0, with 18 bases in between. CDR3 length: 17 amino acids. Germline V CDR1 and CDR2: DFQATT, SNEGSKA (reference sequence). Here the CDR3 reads CSASPVDGLSSGNTIYF. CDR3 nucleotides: TGCAGTGCTAGTCCCGTGGACGGACTGAGCTCTGGAAACACCATATATTTT.

CDR3 in amino acids: CASRLAGVSTDTQYF. In nucleotides, the CDR3 is TGCGCCAGCCGACTAGCGGGAGTAAGCACAGATACGCAGTATTTT. This chain connects TRBV5-1 to TRBJ2-3; 12 bases are shared with TRBD2. The V segment lost 7 bases and the J segment 0 bases; nucleotides outside the gene matches: 3. The V gene's germline CDR1 is SGHRS and CDR2 YFSETQ. This CDR3 is 15 amino acids long.

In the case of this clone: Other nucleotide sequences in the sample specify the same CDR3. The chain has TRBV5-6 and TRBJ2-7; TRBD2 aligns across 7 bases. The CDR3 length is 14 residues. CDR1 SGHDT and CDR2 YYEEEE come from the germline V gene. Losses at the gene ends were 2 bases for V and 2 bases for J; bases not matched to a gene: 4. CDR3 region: CASSLSGRTYEQYF. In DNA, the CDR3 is TGTGCCAGCAGCTTATCCGGGAGGACCTACGAGCAGTACTTC.

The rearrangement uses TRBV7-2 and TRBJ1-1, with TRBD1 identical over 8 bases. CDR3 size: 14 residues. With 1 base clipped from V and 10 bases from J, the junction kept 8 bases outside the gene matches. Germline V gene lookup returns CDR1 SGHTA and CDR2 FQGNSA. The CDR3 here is CASSLGTGSLGAFF. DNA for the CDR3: TGTGCCAGCAGCTTAGGGACAGGGTCCTTGGGAGCTTTCTTT.

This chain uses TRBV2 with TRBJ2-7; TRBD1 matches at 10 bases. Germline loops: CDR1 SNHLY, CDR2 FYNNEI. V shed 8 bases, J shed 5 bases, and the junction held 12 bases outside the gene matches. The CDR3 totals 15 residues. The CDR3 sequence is CASARTGGRGDEQYF. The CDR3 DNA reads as TGTGCCAGCGCCAGGACAGGGGGTAGGGGCGACGAGCAGTACTTC.

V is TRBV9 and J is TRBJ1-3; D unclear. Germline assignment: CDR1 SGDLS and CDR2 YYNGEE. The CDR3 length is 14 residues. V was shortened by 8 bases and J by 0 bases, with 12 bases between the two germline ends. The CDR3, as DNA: TGTGCCAGTGACCCAGGTTTCTCTGGAAACACCATATATTTT. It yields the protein CASDPGFSGNTIYF. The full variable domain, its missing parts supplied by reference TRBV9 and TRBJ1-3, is DSGVTQTPKHLITATGQRVTLRCSPRSGDLSVYWYQQSLDQGLQFLIQYYNGEERAKGNILERFSAQQFPDLHSELNLSSLELGDSALYFCASDPGFSGNTIYFGEGSWLTVV.

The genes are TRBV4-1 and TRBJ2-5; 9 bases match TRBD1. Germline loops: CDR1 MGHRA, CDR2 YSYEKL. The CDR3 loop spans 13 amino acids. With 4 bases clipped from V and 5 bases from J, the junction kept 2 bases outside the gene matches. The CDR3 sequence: CASSLQGAETQYF. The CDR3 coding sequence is TGCGCCAGCAGCCTACAGGGGGCTGAGACCCAGTACTTC.

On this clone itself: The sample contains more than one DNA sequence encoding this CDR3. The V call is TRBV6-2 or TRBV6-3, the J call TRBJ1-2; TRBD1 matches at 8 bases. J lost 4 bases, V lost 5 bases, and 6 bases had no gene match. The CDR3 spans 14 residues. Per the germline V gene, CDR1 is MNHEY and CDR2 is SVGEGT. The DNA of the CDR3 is TGTGCCAGCAGTCCGGGACAGGACTCCTATGGCTACACCTTC. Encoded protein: CASSPGQDSYGYTF.

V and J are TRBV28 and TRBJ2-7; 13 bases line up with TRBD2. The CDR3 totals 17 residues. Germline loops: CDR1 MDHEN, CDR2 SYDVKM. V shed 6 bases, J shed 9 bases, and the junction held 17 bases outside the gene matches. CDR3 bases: TGTGCCAGCAGCCCAGGGGCGACTAGCGGGGGGTCTACGGGGCAGTACTTC. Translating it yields CASSPGATSGGSTGQYF. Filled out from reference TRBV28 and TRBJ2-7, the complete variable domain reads DVKVTQSSRYLVKRTGEKVFLECVQDMDHENMFWYRQDPGLGLRLIYFSYDVKMKEKGDIPEGYSVSREKKERFSLILESASTNQTSMYLCASSPGATSGGSTGQYFGPGTRLTVT.

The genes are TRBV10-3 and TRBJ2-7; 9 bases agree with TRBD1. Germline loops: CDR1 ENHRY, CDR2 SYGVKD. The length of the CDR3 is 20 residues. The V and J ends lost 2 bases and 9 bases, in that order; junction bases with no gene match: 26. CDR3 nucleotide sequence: TGTGCCATCAGTGAGAAAACCGGGACAGGGTCCTCAGGGTCCGTTTTGGGGCAGTACTTC. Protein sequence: CAISEKTGTGSSGSVLGQYF.

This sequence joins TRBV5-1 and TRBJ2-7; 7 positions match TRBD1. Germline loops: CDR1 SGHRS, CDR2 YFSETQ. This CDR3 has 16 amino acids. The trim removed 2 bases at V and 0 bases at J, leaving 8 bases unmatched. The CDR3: CASSFNGQDSSYEQYF. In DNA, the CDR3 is TGCGCCAGCAGCTTCAACGGACAGGACAGCTCCTACGAGCAGTACTTC.

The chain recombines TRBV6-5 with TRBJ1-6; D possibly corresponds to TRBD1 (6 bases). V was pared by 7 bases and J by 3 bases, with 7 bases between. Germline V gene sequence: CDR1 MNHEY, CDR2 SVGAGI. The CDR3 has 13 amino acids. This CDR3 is CASTRGYNSPLHF. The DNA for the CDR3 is TGTGCCAGCACCAGGGGCTATAATTCACCCCTCCACTTT.

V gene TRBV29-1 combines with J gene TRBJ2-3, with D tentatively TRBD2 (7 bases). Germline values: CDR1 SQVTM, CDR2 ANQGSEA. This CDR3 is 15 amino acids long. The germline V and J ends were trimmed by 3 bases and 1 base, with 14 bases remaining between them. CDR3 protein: CSVDGGGHGTDTQYF. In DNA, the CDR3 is TGCAGCGTTGATGGCGGGGGACATGGCACAGATACGCAGTATTTT.

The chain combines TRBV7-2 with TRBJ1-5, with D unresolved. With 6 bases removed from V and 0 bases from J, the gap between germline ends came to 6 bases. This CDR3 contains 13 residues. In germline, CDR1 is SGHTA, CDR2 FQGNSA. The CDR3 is CASSVYSNQPQHF. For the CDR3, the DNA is TGTGCCAGCAGTGTCTATAGCAATCAGCCCCAGCATTTT.

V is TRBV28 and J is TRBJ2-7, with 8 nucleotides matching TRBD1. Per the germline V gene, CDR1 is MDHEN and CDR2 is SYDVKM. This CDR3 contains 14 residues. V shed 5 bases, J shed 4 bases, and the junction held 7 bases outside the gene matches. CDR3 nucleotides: TGTGCCAGCAGTACATGGGGACAGGCTTACGAGCAGTACTTC. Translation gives CASSTWGQAYEQYF. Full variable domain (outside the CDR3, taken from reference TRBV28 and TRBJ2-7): DVKVTQSSRYLVKRTGEKVFLECVQDMDHENMFWYRQDPGLGLRLIYFSYDVKMKEKGDIPEGYSVSREKKERFSLILESASTNQTSMYLCASSTWGQAYEQYFGPGTRLTVT.

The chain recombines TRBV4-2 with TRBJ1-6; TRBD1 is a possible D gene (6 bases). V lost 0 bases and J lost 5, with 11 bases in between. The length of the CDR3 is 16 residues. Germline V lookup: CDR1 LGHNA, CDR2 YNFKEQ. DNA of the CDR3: TGTGCCAGCAGCCAAGAGGCCGGGGGGCATAATTCACCCCTCCACTTT. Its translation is CASSQEAGGHNSPLHF.

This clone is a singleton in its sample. The CDR3 here is CASSPWTSGETQYF. The DNA of the CDR3 is TGTGCCAGCAGCCCCTGGACTAGCGGGGAGACCCAGTACTTC. The gene calls are TRBV7-8 and TRBJ2-5; TRBD2 aligns across 11 bases. The V gene's germline CDR1 is SGHVS and CDR2 FQNEAQ. CDR3 length: 14 amino acids. J was trimmed by 5 bases and V by 5 bases; bases with no gene match: 4.

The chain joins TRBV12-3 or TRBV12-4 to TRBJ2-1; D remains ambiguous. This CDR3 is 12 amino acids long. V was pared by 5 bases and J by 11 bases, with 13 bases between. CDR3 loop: CASSPMTKQQFF. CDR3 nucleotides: TGTGCCAGCAGTCCTATGACAAAACAGCAGTTCTTC.

CDR3 residues: CASSFGQGNSNQPQHF. CDR3 bases: TGTGCCAGTAGTTTTGGACAGGGAAATAGCAATCAGCCCCAGCATTTT. The chain links TRBV19 to TRBJ1-5; TRBD1 aligns across 8 bases. Germline lookup yields CDR1 LNHDA and CDR2 SQIVND (reference sequence). The CDR3 contains 16 residues. After removal of 5 bases from V and 0 bases from J, the junction contained 6 bases not matched to a gene.

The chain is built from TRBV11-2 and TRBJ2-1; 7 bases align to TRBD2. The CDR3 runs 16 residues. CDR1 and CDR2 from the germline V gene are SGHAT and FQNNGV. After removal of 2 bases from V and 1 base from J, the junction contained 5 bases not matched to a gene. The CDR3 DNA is TGTGCCAGCAGCTTAAGTCCTAGCGGATCCTACAATGAGCAGTTCTTC. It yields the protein CASSLSPSGSYNEQFF.

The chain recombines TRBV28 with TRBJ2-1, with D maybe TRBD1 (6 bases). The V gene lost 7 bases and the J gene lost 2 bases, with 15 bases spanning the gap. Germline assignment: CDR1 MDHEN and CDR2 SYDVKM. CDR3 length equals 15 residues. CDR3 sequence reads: CASKPPGQPYNEQFF. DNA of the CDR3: TGTGCCAGCAAACCCCCCGGACAGCCCTACAATGAGCAGTTCTTC.

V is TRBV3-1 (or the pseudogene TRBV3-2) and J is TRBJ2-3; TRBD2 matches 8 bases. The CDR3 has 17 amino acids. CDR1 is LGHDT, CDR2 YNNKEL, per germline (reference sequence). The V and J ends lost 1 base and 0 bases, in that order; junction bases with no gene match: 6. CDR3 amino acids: CASSQVLGGGSTDTQYF. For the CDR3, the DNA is TGTGCCAGCAGCCAAGTGCTAGGCGGGGGGAGCACAGATACGCAGTATTTT.

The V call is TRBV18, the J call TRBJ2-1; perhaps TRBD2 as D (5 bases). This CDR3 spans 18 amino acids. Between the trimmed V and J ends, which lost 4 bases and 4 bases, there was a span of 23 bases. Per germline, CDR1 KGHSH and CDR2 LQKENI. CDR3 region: CASSLNSGSGIGYNEQFF. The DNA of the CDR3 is TGTGCCAGCTCACTCAACTCGGGAAGCGGTATCGGGTACAATGAGCAGTTCTTC.